The 29 T cell receptor beta chains below were found in one sample sequenced in a study of blood T cells in healthy people across ages. The authors ran a second PCR of about 7 to 11 cycles using a sample-barcoded 5' primer and a J-beta primer mix. TCRdb used MiXCR to reprocess the 5' RACE reads, holding one entry per CDR3 protein. The data hold some 940,000 distinct CDR3 sequences, with approximately 32% observed a single time. In addition, the sample was reused for a study of T cells of mothers and their children.

Sequenced material: blood. All receptors come from a woman between 40 and 55 years old in good health.

The chain joins TRBV7-9 to TRBJ2-5; 7 bases line up with TRBD2. The junction had 7 bases not matched to a gene; V was cut back by 1 base and J by 5 bases. This CDR3 is built from 15 residues. The germline CDR1 and CDR2 sequences are SEHNR and FQNEAQ (reference sequence). CDR3 amino acids: CASSLDGGTTETQYF. The CDR3 DNA follows: TGTGCCAGCAGCTTAGACGGGGGGACGACGGAGACCCAGTACTTC.

Comments on this clonotype: The junction shows a germline mismatch at one end, possibly a read error. The CDR3 nucleotides read TGTGTCAGCAGCTTACTCCAGAAGCGGAGGTTCACAGATACGCAGTATTTT. It encodes CVSSLLQKRRFTDTQYF. This chain links TRBV7-2 with TRBJ2-3; TRBD2 is a possible D gene (5 bases). Looked up from germline, CDR1 is SGHTA and CDR2 is FQGNSA. The CDR3 covers 17 residues.

The chain joins TRBV14 to TRBJ2-7, with D possibly TRBD2 on 6 matching bases. Germline assignment: CDR1 SGHDN and CDR2 FVKESK. The CDR3 totals 12 residues. The germline V and J ends were trimmed by 4 bases and 6 bases, with 10 bases remaining between them. CDR3 nucleotide sequence: TGTGCCAGCAGCCCGGGACTCGGCGAGCAGTACTTC. Protein sequence: CASSPGLGEQYF.

This clonotype was detected only a few times. This rearrangement joins TRBV27 to TRBJ1-4; tentatively, D is TRBD1 (5 bases). CDR3 length equals 18 residues. V shed 0 bases and J shed 5 bases, with 19 bases lying between them. In germline, CDR1 is MNHEY, CDR2 SMNVEV (reference sequence). The CDR3 protein is CASSLSSRGLTRNEKLFF. CDR3 DNA: TGTGCCAGCAGTTTATCTTCGAGGGGATTGACGCGAAATGAAAAACTGTTTTTT.

This clonotype was picked up a small number of times. The genes are TRBV13 and TRBJ1-5, with D unresolved. V was cut by 5 bases and J by 4 bases, with 12 bases left in between. The CDR3 is made up of 14 amino acids. Germline CDR1 is PRHDT and CDR2 is FYEKMQ (reference sequence). The CDR3 loop reads CASSRLPENQPQHF. CDR3 DNA sequence: TGTGCCAGCAGCCGACTCCCGGAAAATCAGCCCCAGCATTTT.

This clonotype was seen only a few times. The gene calls are TRBV5-4 and TRBJ2-3, with TRBD2 as a possible D gene (6 bases). Trimming removed 3 bases at V and 3 bases at J, with 14 bases between. Germline V gene lookup returns CDR1 SGHNT and CDR2 YYREEE (reference sequence). This CDR3 spans 15 amino acids. The CDR3 bases are TGTGCCAGCAGCTCCAGGGAGGATGTAACAGATACGCAGTATTTT. Translating gives CASSSREDVTDTQYF.

The chain is built from TRBV5-1 and TRBJ2-3; 7 bases line up with TRBD1. The V gene end was trimmed by 4 bases and the J gene end by 5 bases; junction bases not matched to a gene: 7. Germline CDR1 and CDR2: SGHRS and YFSETQ. The CDR3 is 14 residues long. The CDR3 DNA is TGCGCCAGCAGCCCTGGACAGGACATAGATACGCAGTATTTT. As protein: CASSPGQDIDTQYF. The variable domain in full, completed from reference TRBV5-1 and TRBJ2-3, reads KAGVTQTPRYLIKTRGQQVTLSCSPISGHRSVSWYQQTPGQGLQFLFEYFSETQRNKGNFPGRFSGRQFSNSRSEMNVSTLELGDSALYLCASSPGQDIDTQYFGPGTRLTVL.

As to this clonotype: The junction does not match germline at one end; this may be a read error. This rearrangement joins TRBV28 to TRBJ1-5, with a tentative D call TRBD1 (5 bases). From germline, CDR1 is MDHEN and CDR2 SYDVKM. CDR3 size: 16 residues. CDR3 region: CASSLGTDYSSQPQHF. CDR3 DNA sequence: TGTGCCAGCAGTTTAGGGACGGATTATAGCAGTCAGCCCCAGCATTTT.

Only a few counts were recorded for this clonotype. The chain joins TRBV30 to TRBJ2-7; the D call may be TRBD1 or TRBD2 (5 bases each). Trimming removed 1 base at V and 2 bases at J, with 15 bases between. The CDR3 loop spans 15 amino acids. Germline V gene data show CDR1 as GTSNPN and CDR2 as SVGIG (reference sequence). This CDR3 reads CAWSGNRGGAYEQYF. The CDR3 DNA is TGTGCCTGGAGTGGGAATCGGGGCGGCGCCTACGAGCAGTACTTC.

The chain uses TRBV30 and TRBJ2-7; TRBD2 might be the D (6 bases). The CDR3 has 14 residues. The germline gives CDR1 GTSNPN, CDR2 SVGIG (reference sequence). The V end was cut by 0 bases, the J end by 0 bases, with 9 bases between. The CDR3 is CAWSVSGSSYEQYF. The CDR3 region has the DNA TGTGCCTGGAGTGTAAGCGGGTCCTCCTACGAGCAGTACTTC.

The chain employs TRBV5-1 and TRBJ2-5, with D possibly TRBD2 on 7 matching bases. Trimming removed 4 bases from V and 4 bases from J, with 17 bases in between. Per the germline V gene, CDR1 is SGHRS and CDR2 is YFSETQ. The CDR3 covers 15 residues. CDR3 loop: CASSPRGAVGETQYF. CDR3 bases: TGCGCCAGCAGCCCCCGGGGGGCGGTGGGAGAGACCCAGTACTTC.

This clonotype was seen ten or more times. This sequence joins TRBV4-1 and TRBJ2-7, with 7 positions matching TRBD1. Germline V CDR1 and CDR2: MGHRA, YSYEKL. This CDR3 has 14 residues. Unmatched junction bases numbered 4, after V lost 3 bases and J lost 2 bases. CDR3: CASSHQTGTYEQYF. DNA for the CDR3: TGCGCCAGCAGCCACCAGACAGGGACCTACGAGCAGTACTTC.

The CDR3 DNA reads as TGCGCCAGCAGCCAGCCTCCTGGGCTGTTTTACAATGAGCAGTTCTTC. As protein: CASSQPPGLFYNEQFF. The chain employs TRBV4-1 and TRBJ2-1; D gene unclear. This CDR3 has 16 amino acids. CDR1 and CDR2 from the germline V gene are MGHRA and YSYEKL. V was pared by 3 bases and J by 4 bases, with 16 bases between.

This clonotype was counted at least ten times. The rearrangement links TRBV7-2 to TRBJ2-3, with D maybe TRBD2 (6 bases). CDR1 is SGHTA and CDR2 is FQGNSA in the germline V gene. V was shortened by 0 bases and J by 6 bases, with 16 bases between the two germline ends. This CDR3 region has 16 residues. CDR3 coding DNA: TGTGCCAGCAGCTTAGCTGGTAGCGGATCAGGGGATACGCAGTATTTT. Amino acid sequence: CASSLAGSGSGDTQYF.

This clonotype appeared once. This chain joins TRBV9 and TRBJ1-2, with D hard to call. The CDR3 contains 16 residues. V dropped 3 bases and J dropped 5 bases, with 20 bases sitting between them. Germline V gene sequence: CDR1 SGDLS, CDR2 YYNGEE. CDR3 nucleotide sequence: TGTGCCAGCAGCGCAGAAGTCCGAACCCTTCGTTATGGCTACACCTTC. Amino acid sequence: CASSAEVRTLRYGYTF.

This clonotype showed up many times. This chain links TRBV6-5 with TRBJ1-4; 7 nucleotides agree with TRBD1. CDR3 length: 14 amino acids. CDR1 and CDR2 (germline): MNHEY, SVGAGI. The ends lost 6 bases at V and 8 bases at J; junction bases unmatched: 9. The CDR3 DNA sequence: TGTGCCAGCAGAGAAACAGGGGCACGGGAAAAACTGTTTTTT. It translates to CASRETGAREKLFF.

CDR3 protein: CASNPDRLGVEQYF. CDR3 sequence (DNA): TGTGCCAGCAACCCGGACAGGTTGGGTGTTGAGCAGTACTTC. The rearrangement uses TRBV2 and TRBJ2-4; 7 bases map to TRBD1. Germline assignment: CDR1 SNHLY and CDR2 FYNNEI. The CDR3 runs 14 residues. V lost 7 bases, J lost 13 bases, and 16 bases stayed unmatched.

This clonotype has only a few counts. The chain recombines TRBV27 with TRBJ1-1; TRBD1 aligns across 8 bases. Germline V gives CDR1 MNHEY, CDR2 SMNVEV (reference sequence). Trimming removed 6 bases from V and 5 bases from J; junction bases left unmatched: 17. This CDR3 region has 17 residues. For the CDR3, the DNA is TGTGCCAGCAGCGGAATCGTACAGGGGGTCCCGGGGACTGAAGCTTTCTTT. Its protein product is CASSGIVQGVPGTEAFF.

This clonotype was detected only a few times. The chain uses TRBV28 and TRBJ1-2; no clear D. The CDR3 runs to 16 residues. Germline V gene data show CDR1 as MDHEN and CDR2 as SYDVKM. V dropped 4 bases and J dropped 4 bases, with 19 bases sitting between them. The chain's CDR3 is CASSSPQSGSAYGYTF. The CDR3 DNA sequence: TGTGCCAGCAGTTCCCCTCAATCTGGCAGCGCCTATGGCTACACCTTC.

This chain connects TRBV4-3 to TRBJ2-1; maybe TRBD2 (6 bases). The germline V and J ends were trimmed by 1 base and 10 bases, with 14 bases remaining between them. CDR1 LGHNA and CDR2 YSLEER come from the germline V gene. The CDR3 loop spans 14 amino acids. CDR3 residues: CASSQVVQGGEQFF. CDR3 DNA: TGCGCCAGCAGCCAAGTTGTTCAGGGAGGCGAGCAGTTCTTC.

There are a few counts of this clonotype. The CDR3: CASSWGGAPFYGYTF. The DNA for the CDR3 is TGTGCCAGCAGTTGGGGGGGGGCTCCTTTCTATGGCTACACCTTC. This chain uses TRBV27 with TRBJ1-2; tentative D call: TRBD1 (6 bases). Germline loops: CDR1 MNHEY, CDR2 SMNVEV (reference sequence). The CDR3 is 15 residues long. V shed 4 bases and J shed 4 bases, with 16 bases lying between them.

There are a few counts of this clonotype. The chain carries TRBV2 and TRBJ2-7; D uncertain. V lost 3 bases and J 0 bases, leaving 12 bases between the germline ends. Germline V gene sequence: CDR1 SNHLY, CDR2 FYNNEI. CDR3 length equals 15 residues. Here the CDR3 reads CASSDPGLSSYEQYF. CDR3 nucleotides: TGTGCCAGCAGTGATCCTGGCCTAAGCTCCTACGAGCAGTACTTC.

The chain combines TRBV20-1 with TRBJ2-5; D is possibly TRBD2 (5 bases). The germline V gene encodes CDR1 DFQATT and CDR2 SNEGSKA (reference sequence). The CDR3 has 12 amino acids. With 1 base removed from V and 3 bases from J, the gap between germline ends came to 6 bases. The DNA for the CDR3 is TGCAGTGCTAGAGTGAGGGAAGAGACCCAGTACTTC. Residues: CSARVREETQYF.

This clonotype was observed at least ten times. The chain employs TRBV6-6 and TRBJ1-1; D is possibly TRBD1 (5 bases). The CDR3 covers 14 residues. CDR1 MNHNY and CDR2 SVGAGI come from the germline V gene (reference sequence). Trimming cost V 2 bases and J 0 bases, with 7 bases left between them. This CDR3 is CASSYKGMNTEAFF. DNA for the CDR3: TGTGCCAGCAGTTACAAGGGGATGAACACTGAAGCTTTCTTT.

This clonotype was detected a few times. The chain links TRBV27 to TRBJ1-2, with 11 bases matching TRBD1. This CDR3 has 13 residues. CDR1 and CDR2 from the germline V gene are MNHEY and SMNVEV (reference sequence). The trim removed 8 bases at V and 4 bases at J, leaving 3 bases unmatched. The CDR3 loop is CASGTGGSYGYTF. CDR3 DNA sequence: TGTGCCAGCGGGACAGGGGGTAGCTATGGCTACACCTTC.

This clonotype was seen only a few times. The rearrangement joins TRBV9 to TRBJ2-3, with a possible D match to TRBD2 (7 bases). This CDR3 has 15 residues. Germline CDR1 reads SGDLS; CDR2 reads YYNGEE. Trimming shortened V by 4 bases and J by 4 bases, and 16 bases separated the two germline ends. Here the CDR3 DNA reads TGTGCCAGCAGCCACAGGGAGGGACTTTCAGATACGCAGTATTTT. Its translation: CASSHREGLSDTQYF.

The V gene is TRBV6-5, the J gene TRBJ2-1; 9 nucleotides line up with TRBD2. In germline, CDR1 is MNHEY, CDR2 SVGAGI. Trimming removed 2 bases from V and 8 bases from J; junction bases left unmatched: 7. This CDR3 has 15 amino acids. The CDR3: CASSYTGGGADEQFF. The CDR3 DNA reads as TGTGCCAGCAGTTACACGGGCGGGGGGGCCGATGAGCAGTTCTTC.

This clonotype was detected only a few times. V is TRBV20-1 and J is TRBJ1-6; 7 bases agree with TRBD1. The germline V gene has CDR1 DFQATT and CDR2 SNEGSKA (reference sequence). V gave up 0 bases and J gave up 7 bases; unmatched junction bases: 3. The CDR3 length is 14 residues. Here the CDR3 reads CSAREAGGNSPLHF. In DNA form, the CDR3 reads TGCAGTGCTAGAGAGGCAGGGGGAAATTCACCCCTCCACTTT.

DNA of the CDR3: TGCAGTGCTAGAGATTTCGGAGGGCCCAATGAGCAGTTCTTC. It codes for CSARDFGGPNEQFF. V usage is TRBV20-1 and J usage is TRBJ2-1; TRBD2 is a possible D gene (6 bases). The V and J ends lost 0 bases and 6 bases respectively, with 12 bases between them. Germline CDR1 and CDR2: DFQATT and SNEGSKA (reference sequence). The CDR3 spans 14 residues.